A single sample is the source of the 12 T cell receptor beta chains below, sequenced in a study of blood T cell repertoires in COVID-19. Method: immunoSEQ multiplex PCR; TCRdb's copy keeps in-frame clones and lacks some. The data contain under 300,000 clones, roughly 90% of them seen just once; the ten biggest clones take up over 2%. Sequenced material: PBMCs or T cells enriched from blood (not recorded which). The receptor set was obtained from a middle-aged woman with acute COVID-19.

The chain recombines TRBV5-1 with TRBJ1-1; 10 nucleotides line up with TRBD1. V lost 0 bases to trimming and J lost 5 bases; unmatched junction nucleotides: 10. Looked up from germline, CDR1 is SGHRS and CDR2 is YFSETQ. The CDR3 has 17 residues. CDR3 nucleotides: TGCGCCAGCAGCTTGGCACCGACAGGGGGCGCCGGGACTGAAGCTTTCTTT. Residues: CASSLAPTGGAGTEAFF.

The chain uses TRBV2 and TRBJ1-2; D uncertain. The CDR3 runs 13 residues. Trimming removed 10 bases at V and 5 bases at J, with 17 bases between. The germline V gene encodes CDR1 SNHLY and CDR2 FYNNEI. CDR3 in amino acids: CATVQQREYGYTF. The CDR3 bases are TGTGCCACTGTTCAGCAACGGGAATATGGCTACACCTTC.

This clone appeared once. The V gene is TRBV9, the J gene TRBJ2-3; 10 nucleotides align to TRBD1. CDR3 size: 15 residues. Germline-derived CDR1 and CDR2 are SGDLS and YYNGEE. J gave up 2 bases and V 3 bases, and 3 bases lay outside the gene matches. CDR3: CASSGDRGSTDTQYF. CDR3 in DNA: TGTGCCAGCAGCGGGGACAGGGGCTCCACAGATACGCAGTATTTT.

This sequence joins TRBV7-3 and TRBJ2-1, with no clear D. Per germline, CDR1 SGHTA and CDR2 FQGTGA. Trimming stripped 2 bases from V and 4 bases from J, with 6 bases between. The CDR3 contains 13 residues. The DNA of the CDR3 is TGTGCCAGCAGCTTACTAGAATACAATGAGCAGTTCTTC. Protein product: CASSLLEYNEQFF.

This chain links TRBV2 with TRBJ1-3; tentative D call: TRBD1 (6 bases). Per germline, CDR1 SNHLY and CDR2 FYNNEI. CDR3 length: 13 amino acids. Between the trimmed V and J ends, which lost 7 bases and 3 bases, there was a span of 10 bases. Here the CDR3 reads CASNEDSGNTIYF. CDR3 DNA: TGTGCCAGCAACGAGGACAGTGGAAACACCATATATTTT.

This chain uses TRBV11-2 with TRBJ1-3; no definite D call. The germline CDR1 and CDR2 sequences are SGHAT and FQNNGV. Trimming removed 4 bases at V and 4 bases at J, with 17 bases between. The CDR3 consists of 16 residues. The CDR3 DNA reads TGTGCCAGCAGCTCCTACGGGATTGAAGGGGGAAACACCATATATTTT. It encodes CASSSYGIEGGNTIYF.

This chain links TRBV6-1 with TRBJ2-2; 11 bases are shared with TRBD2. The CDR3 consists of 19 residues. J was trimmed by 0 bases and V by 4 bases; bases with no gene match: 10. Germline V gives CDR1 MNHNS, CDR2 SASEGT. CDR3 coding DNA: TGTGCCAGCAGTGGAGGTTTTCTAGCGGGAGGAGCGAACACCGGGGAGCTGTTTTTT. Translation: CASSGGFLAGGANTGELFF.

V usage is TRBV30 and J usage is TRBJ1-1, with 9 bases fitting TRBD1. V shed 0 bases and J 4 bases; nucleotides not matched to a gene: 9. CDR3 size: 16 residues. Per germline, CDR1 GTSNPN and CDR2 SVGIG (reference sequence). As DNA, the CDR3 is TGTGCCTGGAGTGTAGGATGGGTGACAGGGGGCACTGAAGCTTTCTTT. Amino acid sequence: CAWSVGWVTGGTEAFF.

In regard to this clone: This sample includes further DNA sequences coding for the same CDR3. The CDR3, as DNA: TGTGCCTGGAGTGTGGGAGACTTTTATGGCTACACCTTC. Its translation: CAWSVGDFYGYTF. V gene TRBV30 combines with J gene TRBJ1-2; D unclear. The V and J ends lost 0 bases and 5 bases respectively, with 10 bases between them. The CDR3 totals 13 residues. Germline V gives CDR1 GTSNPN, CDR2 SVGIG (reference sequence).

A word on this clone: At the DNA level, this CDR3 is encoded by other sequences in the same sample as well. The gene calls are TRBV4-3 and TRBJ2-1, with TRBD1 identical over 7 bases. V dropped 0 bases and J dropped 2; count of bases not matched to a gene: 1. Germline V gene lookup returns CDR1 LGHNA and CDR2 YSLEER. This CDR3 region has 15 residues. In DNA form, the CDR3 reads TGCGCCAGCAGCCAAGAGGGGACAGCCTACAATGAGCAGTTCTTC. Translating gives CASSQEGTAYNEQFF.

The J gene is TRBJ1-4, the V gene TRBV5-1; a possible D gene is TRBD1 (5 bases). V was trimmed by 4 bases and J by 7 bases, leaving 23 bases between them. The CDR3 covers 17 residues. Per the germline V gene, CDR1 is SGHRS and CDR2 is YFSETQ. The CDR3 loop is CASSLGGTATSGEKLFF. The CDR3 DNA follows: TGCGCCAGCAGCCTCGGGGGGACGGCAACGAGTGGTGAAAAACTGTTTTTT. The whole variable domain, filled in from reference TRBV5-1 and TRBJ1-4, reads KAGVTQTPRYLIKTRGQQVTLSCSPISGHRSVSWYQQTPGQGLQFLFEYFSETQRNKGNFPGRFSGRQFSNSRSEMNVSTLELGDSALYLCASSLGGTATSGEKLFFGSGTQLSVL.

The V call is TRBV6-2 or TRBV6-3, the J call TRBJ2-3, with a weak D call TRBD2 (6 bases). The CDR3 spans 13 residues. Germline V CDR1 and CDR2: MNHEY, SVGEGT. V was pared by 2 bases and J by 4 bases, with 7 bases between. CDR3 sequence: CASSYGEADTQYF. CDR3 DNA sequence: TGTGCCAGCAGTTACGGGGAGGCAGATACGCAGTATTTT.